A selection of T cell receptor beta chains follows, all from one sample in a study of shared T cell receptors in the human thymus. Sequencing used immunoSEQ multiplex PCR; TCRdb keeps in-frame clones, though not all of them. Found here are hundreds of thousands of clones, about 90% of them singletons; the top ten hold roughly 0.0094%. These sequences were also reported in another study, on human thymus T cells.

Sequences were obtained from thymocytes. The receptor source for this set is a boy in the first two years of life with a congenital heart defect. Each CDR3 is given with its conserved first and last residue. A D gene is named only where the DNA matches it firmly. Clone size, where shown, is once, few, many, or a class for clones that have expanded.

CDR3 length,clone size,V gene,J gene,D gene,CDR3 DNA,CDR3 protein
16,.,TRBV28,TRBJ2-3,.,TGTGCCAGCAGTTCTGACTATACTACTTACACAGATACGCAGTATTTT,CASSSDYTTYTDTQYF
13,.,TRBV29-1,TRBJ2-3,TRBD2,TGCAGCGTGACTAGCGGCTACACAGATACGCAGTATTTT,CSVTSGYTDTQYF
18,.,TRBV2,TRBJ2-3,TRBD2,TGTGCCAGCAGTGTGGCTAGCGGGGAGTTGGTCGGGACAGATACGCAGTATTTT,CASSVASGELVGTDTQYF
15,.,TRBV5-1,TRBJ2-7,TRBD1,TGCGCCAGCAGCTCCCTTCGACAGGGCCACTACGAGCAGTACTTC,CASSSLRQGHYEQYF
17,.,TRBV10-3,TRBJ2-3,TRBD2,TGTGCCATCAGTGAGTCTTGGACTAGCGGGAGCACAGATACGCAGTATTTT,CAISESWTSGSTDTQYF
18,.,TRBV4-1,TRBJ1-2,TRBD1,TGCGCCAGCAGCCAAGTAGGGGCCGGGACAGTGCTTCCCTATGGCTACACCTTC,CASSQVGAGTVLPYGYTF
18,.,TRBV5-4,TRBJ1-4,TRBD1,TGTGCCAGCAGCTCCCGGGACAGGGGTATTGCAACTAATGAAAAACTGTTTTTT,CASSSRDRGIATNEKLFF
14,.,TRBV28,TRBJ2-1,TRBD2,TGTGCCAGCAGTTCCCTAGCGGAAAACAATGAGCAGTTCTTC,CASSSLAENNEQFF
17,.,TRBV4-3,TRBJ1-3,TRBD1,TGCGCCAGCAGCCAATACAGTCAGGGGGGAGCTGGAAACACCATATATTTT,CASSQYSQGGAGNTIYF
16,.,TRBV12-5,TRBJ1-1,.,TGTGCTAGTGGTTTGGTTCCCCAACAGAGTAGCACTGAAGCTTTCTTT,CASGLVPQQSSTEAFF
14,.,TRBV5-4,TRBJ2-3,TRBD2,TGTGCCAGCAGCTTAGCGGGGGGGACAGATACGCAGTATTTT,CASSLAGGTDTQYF
17,.,TRBV4-1,TRBJ1-2,.,TGCGCCAGCAGCCAACCCCCCTCCAGGGAATTCGGCTATGGCTACACCTTC,CASSQPPSREFGYGYTF
14,.,TRBV28,TRBJ2-5,.,TGTGCCAGCAGTCCAAGTATAAGAGGGGAGACCCAGTACTTC,CASSPSIRGETQYF
17,.,TRBV5-1,TRBJ2-7,.,TGCGCCAGCAGCTTGGCGTTTCTCCCAGAGGGCACCTACGAGCAGTACTTC,CASSLAFLPEGTYEQYF
15,.,TRBV2,TRBJ2-2,TRBD2,TGTGCCAGCAGTATTCGGGGGGGTCGCACCGGGGAGCTGTTTTTT,CASSIRGGRTGELFF
14,.,TRBV10-2,TRBJ2-5,TRBD1,TGCGCCAGCAGTGCCGGGACAGGTCTAGAGACCCAGTACTTC,CASSAGTGLETQYF
13,once,TRBV11-2,TRBJ1-6,TRBD1,TGTGCCAGCAGCCTCGGGACAGTAGGACCCCTCCACTTT,CASSLGTVGPLHF
14,.,TRBV5-6,TRBJ2-7,.,TGTGCCAGCAGCTTTTTTACTACAAACTACGAGCAGTACTTC,CASSFFTTNYEQYF
12,.,TRBV19,TRBJ1-5,.,TGTGCCAGTAGTAGCGGCAATCAGCCCCAGCATTTT,CASSSGNQPQHF
15,.,TRBV27,TRBJ2-7,.,TGTGCCAGCAGTAAACAGGACCGGTGGACCTACGAGCAGTACTTC,CASSKQDRWTYEQYF
15,.,TRBV2,TRBJ2-7,TRBD2,TGTGCCAGCAGGCCCATAGCGGGGGGCTCCTACGAGCAGTACTTC,CASRPIAGGSYEQYF
15,.,TRBV6-1,TRBJ2-1,TRBD2,TGTGCCAGCAGTGATCGGGAGGGGCCCTACAATGAGCAGTTCTTC,CASSDREGPYNEQFF
15,.,TRBV19,TRBJ1-3,.,TGTGCCACGAAAACCTCAGGCGACTCTGGAAACACCATATATTTT,CATKTSGDSGNTIYF
14,.,TRBV9,TRBJ1-3,.,TGTGCCAGCAGCCCCCGGGGGTCTGGAAACACCATATATTTT,CASSPRGSGNTIYF
15,.,TRBV14,TRBJ1-2,.,TGTGCCAGCAGCCAATTCAGGGGCAAGGACTATGGCTACACCTTC,CASSQFRGKDYGYTF
21,once,TRBV10-3,TRBJ2-7,TRBD1,TGTGCCATCAGAAGATCCGGGACAGGTACTAGGAGGGCGGGACCGACCTACGAGCAGTACTTC,CAIRRSGTGTRRAGPTYEQYF
15,.,TRBV27,TRBJ2-1,TRBD2,TGTGCCAGCAGTCCACGGGGGGGCTGTTACAATGAGCAGTTCTTC,CASSPRGGCYNEQFF
14,.,TRBV28,TRBJ2-7,TRBD2,TGTGCCAGCAAAAGCGGGAGGTCGTCCTACGAGCAGTACTTC,CASKSGRSSYEQYF
15,.,TRBV4-3,TRBJ2-1,TRBD2,TGCGCCAGCAGCCAGAGGACTAGCGACTACAATGAGCAGTTCTTC,CASSQRTSDYNEQFF
15,.,TRBV11-2,TRBJ2-7,TRBD2,TGTGCCAGCAGCTTTACTAGCGGCGGTGCCTACGAGCAGTACTTC,CASSFTSGGAYEQYF
15,few,TRBV4-1,TRBJ2-6,.,TGCGCCAGCAGCCAAGGGGGCGTTGGGGCCAACGTCCTGACTTTC,CASSQGGVGANVLTF
11,.,TRBV2,TRBJ1-4,.,TGTGCCAGCAGCCGACTTGAAAAACTGTTTTTT,CASSRLEKLFF
16,.,TRBV7-8,TRBJ1-5,TRBD1,TGTGCCAGCAGCTCGGTCGAGACAGGGATCAATCAGCCCCAGCATTTT,CASSSVETGINQPQHF
17,.,TRBV27,TRBJ2-3,TRBD2,TGTGCCAGCAGCGGGACTAGCGGGGGCTATAGCACAGATACGCAGTATTTT,CASSGTSGGYSTDTQYF
17,.,TRBV5-6,TRBJ2-6,.,TGTGCCAGCAGGAGGCGATGCCTCTGCTCTGGGGCCAACGTCCTGACTTTC,CASRRRCLCSGANVLTF
16,once,TRBV5-1,TRBJ2-5,TRBD1,TGCGCCAGCAGCCCGGGGGACAGGGCCCGGGGTGAGACCCAGTACTTC,CASSPGDRARGETQYF
19,.,TRBV4-3,TRBJ2-5,TRBD1,TGCGCCAGCAGCCAAGATGGACCCCCCTGGACAGGCGGTGAGGAGACCCAGTACTTC,CASSQDGPPWTGGEETQYF
14,few,TRBV5-4,TRBJ1-2,TRBD1,TGTGCCAGCAGCAGACGGACAGGGGGCTATGGCTACACCTTC,CASSRRTGGYGYTF
15,once,TRBV7-9,TRBJ1-3,.,TGTGCCAGCAGCCCGGGACTGAACTCTGGAAACACCATATATTTT,CASSPGLNSGNTIYF
15,.,TRBV28,TRBJ2-7,.,TGTGCCAGCGTCCCAGGTTTTTTTGACGACTACGAGCAGTACTTC,CASVPGFFDDYEQYF
15,.,TRBV25-1,TRBJ1-6,.,TGTGCCAGCAAGTTGGAGGGGCCCTATAATTCACCCCTCCACTTT,CASKLEGPYNSPLHF
15,once,TRBV4-2,TRBJ1-4,TRBD1,TGTGCCAGCAGCCCGCCGGGACAGGGGGACGAAAAACTGTTTTTT,CASSPPGQGDEKLFF
16,.,TRBV28,TRBJ2-6,TRBD2,TGTGCCAGCAGCCAGGGCGGGAGCTCTGGGGCCAACGTCCTGACTTTC,CASSQGGSSGANVLTF